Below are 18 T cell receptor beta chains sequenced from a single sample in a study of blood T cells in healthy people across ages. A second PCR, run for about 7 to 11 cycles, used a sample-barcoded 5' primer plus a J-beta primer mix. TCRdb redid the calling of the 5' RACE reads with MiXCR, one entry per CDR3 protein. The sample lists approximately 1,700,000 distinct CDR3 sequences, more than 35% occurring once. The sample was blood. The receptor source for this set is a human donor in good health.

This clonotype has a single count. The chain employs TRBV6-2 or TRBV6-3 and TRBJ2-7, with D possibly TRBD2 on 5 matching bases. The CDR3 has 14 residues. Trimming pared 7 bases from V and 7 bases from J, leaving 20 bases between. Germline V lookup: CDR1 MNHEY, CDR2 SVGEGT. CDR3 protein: CASKPALGDYEQYF. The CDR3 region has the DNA TGTGCCAGCAAGCCCGCATTGGGAGACTATGAGCAGTACTTC.

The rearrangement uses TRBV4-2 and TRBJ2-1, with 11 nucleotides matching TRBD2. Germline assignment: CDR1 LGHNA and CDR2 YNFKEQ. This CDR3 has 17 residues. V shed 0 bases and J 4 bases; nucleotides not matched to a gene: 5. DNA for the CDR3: TGTGCCAGCAGCCAAGAGGTAGCGGGGGGGCGTTACAATGAGCAGTTCTTC. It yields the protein CASSQEVAGGRYNEQFF.

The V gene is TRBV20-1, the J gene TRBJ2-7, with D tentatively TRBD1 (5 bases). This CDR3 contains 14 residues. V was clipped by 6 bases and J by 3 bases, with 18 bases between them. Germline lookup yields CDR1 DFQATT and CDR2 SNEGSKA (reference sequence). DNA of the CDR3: TGCAGTGCAACAGACAGTTTCGAAAGCTACGAGCAGTACTTC. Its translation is CSATDSFESYEQYF.

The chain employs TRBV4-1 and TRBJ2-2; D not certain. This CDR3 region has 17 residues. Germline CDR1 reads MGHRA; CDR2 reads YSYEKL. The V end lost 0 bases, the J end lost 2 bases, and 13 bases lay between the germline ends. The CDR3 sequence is CASSQDWAEFNTGELFF. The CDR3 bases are TGCGCCAGCAGCCAAGATTGGGCGGAATTTAACACCGGGGAGCTGTTTTTT.

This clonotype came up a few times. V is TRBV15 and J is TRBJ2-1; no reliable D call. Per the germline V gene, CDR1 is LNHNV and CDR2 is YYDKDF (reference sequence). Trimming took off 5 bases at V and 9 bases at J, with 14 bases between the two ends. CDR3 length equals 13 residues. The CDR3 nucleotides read TGTGCCACCAGCCAAACGACCGAAGTTGAGCAGTTCTTC. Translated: CATSQTTEVEQFF.

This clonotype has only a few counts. The CDR3 here is CASSYTSGGFHTDEQYF. CDR3 DNA sequence: TGTGCCAGCAGTTATACTAGCGGGGGCTTTCATACCGACGAGCAGTACTTC. The chain employs TRBV7-9 and TRBJ2-7; 11 bases line up with TRBD2. The germline V gene encodes CDR1 SEHNR and CDR2 FQNEAQ (reference sequence). CDR3 length: 17 amino acids. The V segment lost 6 bases and the J segment 5 bases; nucleotides outside the gene matches: 15.

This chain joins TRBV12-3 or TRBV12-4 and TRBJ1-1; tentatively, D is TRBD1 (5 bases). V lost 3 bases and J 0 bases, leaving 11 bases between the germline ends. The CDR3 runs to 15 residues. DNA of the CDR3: TGTGCCAGCAGTTTTGACAGTTCCATGAACACTGAAGCTTTCTTT. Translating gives CASSFDSSMNTEAFF.

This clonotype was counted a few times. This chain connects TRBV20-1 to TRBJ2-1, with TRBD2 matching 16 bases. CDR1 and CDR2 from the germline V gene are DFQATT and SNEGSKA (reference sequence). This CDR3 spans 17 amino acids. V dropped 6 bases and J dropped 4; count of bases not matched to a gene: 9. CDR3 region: CSATGTSGGVLYNEQFF. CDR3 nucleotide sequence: TGCAGTGCAACCGGGACTAGCGGGGGGGTACTATACAATGAGCAGTTCTTC.

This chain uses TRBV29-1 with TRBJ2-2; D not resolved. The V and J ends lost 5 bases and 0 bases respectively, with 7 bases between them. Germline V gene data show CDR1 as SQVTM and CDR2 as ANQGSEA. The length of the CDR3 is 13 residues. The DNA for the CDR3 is TGCAGCGTTTTGCAGGCGAACACCGGGGAGCTGTTTTTT. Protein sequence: CSVLQANTGELFF.

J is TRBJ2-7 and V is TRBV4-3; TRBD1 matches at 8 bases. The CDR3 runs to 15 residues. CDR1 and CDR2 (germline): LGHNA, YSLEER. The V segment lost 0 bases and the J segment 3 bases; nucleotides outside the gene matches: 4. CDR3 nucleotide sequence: TGCGCCAGCAGCCAAGAGCAAGGACAGGGCTACGAGCAGTACTTC. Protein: CASSQEQGQGYEQYF.

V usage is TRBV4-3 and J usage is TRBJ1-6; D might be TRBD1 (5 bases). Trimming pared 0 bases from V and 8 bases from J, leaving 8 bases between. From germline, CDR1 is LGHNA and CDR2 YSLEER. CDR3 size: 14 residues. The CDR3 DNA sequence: TGCGCCAGCAGCCAAGATGGGGGAGATTCACCCCTCCACTTT. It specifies CASSQDGGDSPLHF.

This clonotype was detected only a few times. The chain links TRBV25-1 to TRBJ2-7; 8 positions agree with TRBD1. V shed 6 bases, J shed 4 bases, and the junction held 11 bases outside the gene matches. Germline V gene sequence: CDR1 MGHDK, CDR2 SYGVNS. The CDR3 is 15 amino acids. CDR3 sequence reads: CASSDGQGLLYEQYF. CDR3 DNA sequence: TGTGCCAGCAGCGACGGACAGGGCTTACTGTACGAGCAGTACTTC.

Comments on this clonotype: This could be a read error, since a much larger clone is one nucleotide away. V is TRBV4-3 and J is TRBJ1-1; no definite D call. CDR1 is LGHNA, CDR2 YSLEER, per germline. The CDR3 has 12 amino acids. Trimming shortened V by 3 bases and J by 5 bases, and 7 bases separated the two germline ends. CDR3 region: CASSHGETEAFF. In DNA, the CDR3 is TGCGCCAGCAGCCACGGGGAGACTGAAGCTTTCTTT.

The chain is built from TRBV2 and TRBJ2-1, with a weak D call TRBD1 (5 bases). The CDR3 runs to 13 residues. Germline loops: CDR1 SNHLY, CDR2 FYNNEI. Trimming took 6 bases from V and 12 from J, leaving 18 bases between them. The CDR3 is CASSPQGGAGQFF. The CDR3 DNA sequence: TGTGCCAGCAGCCCCCAAGGTGGGGCTGGGCAGTTCTTC.

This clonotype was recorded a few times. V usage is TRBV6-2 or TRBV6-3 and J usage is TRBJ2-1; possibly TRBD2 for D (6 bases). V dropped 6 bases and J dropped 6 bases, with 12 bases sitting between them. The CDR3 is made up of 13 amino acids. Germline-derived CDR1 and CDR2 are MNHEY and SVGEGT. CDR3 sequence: CASSENGGNEQFF. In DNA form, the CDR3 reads TGTGCCAGCAGCGAGAACGGGGGCAATGAGCAGTTCTTC.

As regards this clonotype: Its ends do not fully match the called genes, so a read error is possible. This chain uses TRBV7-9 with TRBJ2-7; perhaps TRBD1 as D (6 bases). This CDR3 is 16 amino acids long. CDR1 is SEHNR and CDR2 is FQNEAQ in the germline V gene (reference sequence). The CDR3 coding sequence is TGTGCCAGCAGCTTAACTACAGGGTACAGCTCCCACGAGCAGTACTTC. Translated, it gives CASSLTTGYSSHEQYF.

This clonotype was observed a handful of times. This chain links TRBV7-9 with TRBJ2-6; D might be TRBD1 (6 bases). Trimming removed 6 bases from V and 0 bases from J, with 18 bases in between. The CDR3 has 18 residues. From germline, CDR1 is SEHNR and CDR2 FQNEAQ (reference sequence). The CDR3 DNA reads TGTGCCAGCAGGATAAAGGACAGCCTAAGCTCTGGGGCCAACGTCCTGACTTTC. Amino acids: CASRIKDSLSSGANVLTF.

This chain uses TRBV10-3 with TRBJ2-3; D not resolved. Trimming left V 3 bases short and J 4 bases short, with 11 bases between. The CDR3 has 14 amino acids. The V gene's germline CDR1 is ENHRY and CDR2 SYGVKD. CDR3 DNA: TGTGCCATCAGTGAAGACTTGAGGTCAGATACGCAGTATTTT. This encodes CAISEDLRSDTQYF.